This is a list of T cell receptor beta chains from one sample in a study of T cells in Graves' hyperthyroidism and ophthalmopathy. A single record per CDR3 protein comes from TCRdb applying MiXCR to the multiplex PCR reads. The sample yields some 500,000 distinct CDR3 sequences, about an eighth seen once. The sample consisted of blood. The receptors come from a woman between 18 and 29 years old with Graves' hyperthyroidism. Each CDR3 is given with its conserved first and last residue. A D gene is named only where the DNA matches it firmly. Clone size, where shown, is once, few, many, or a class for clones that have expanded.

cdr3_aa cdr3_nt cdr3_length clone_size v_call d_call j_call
CASSVGTSGASRLTNEQFF TGTGCCAGCAGCGTAGGAACTAGCGGAGCCAGCCGACTCACCAATGAGCAGTTCTTC 19 many TRBV9 TRBD2 TRBJ2-1
CASSLSDRGTYEQYF TGCGCCAGCAGCTTGTCGGACCGGGGCACCTACGAGCAGTACTTC 15 many TRBV5-1 NA TRBJ2-7
CASSDLGLAVIGNEQFF TGTGCCAGCAGTGATCTGGGACTAGCGGTTATCGGCAATGAGCAGTTCTTC 17 many TRBV2 TRBD2 TRBJ2-1
CASSQDRREGQMIYGYTF TGTGCCAGCAGCCAAGATCGGCGGGAGGGACAGATGATCTATGGCTACACCTTC 18 NA TRBV3-1 TRBD1 TRBJ1-2
CASSQVDSGNNEQFF TGCGCCAGCAGCCAAGTCGATAGCGGAAACAATGAGCAGTTCTTC 15 few TRBV4-1 NA TRBJ2-1
CSAYEGQGNEKLFF TGCAGTGCCTACGAGGGACAGGGGAATGAAAAACTGTTTTTT 14 NA TRBV20-1 TRBD1 TRBJ1-4
CATRGTGGINEQFF TGTGCCACCAGGGGGACAGGGGGCATCAATGAGCAGTTCTTC 14 NA TRBV6-1 TRBD1 TRBJ2-1
CASSLAPPNTGELFF TGCGCCAGCAGCTTGGCCCCGCCGAACACCGGGGAGCTGTTTTTT 15 many TRBV5-1 NA TRBJ2-2
CASSVTGTGTSYSNQPQHF TGTGCCAGTAGTGTTACCGGGACAGGGACCTCGTATAGCAATCAGCCCCAGCATTTT 19 many TRBV19 TRBD1 TRBJ1-5
CASFFQMNTEAFF TGTGCCAGCTTTTTTCAGATGAACACTGAAGCTTTCTTT 13 few TRBV6-2/TRBV6-3 NA TRBJ1-1
CASSYSGGAYTSPLHF TGTGCCAGCAGCTACTCAGGGGGCGCTTATACTTCACCCCTCCACTTT 16 NA TRBV7-2 TRBD1 TRBJ1-6
CATLTGGADTQYF TGTGCCACGTTGACAGGGGGAGCAGATACGCAGTATTTT 13 few TRBV27 TRBD1 TRBJ2-3
CASSSLRVTEAFF TGTGCCAGCAGTTCCCTCCGGGTCACTGAAGCTTTCTTT 13 many TRBV27 NA TRBJ1-1
CASSPLAGGVGEQFF TGCGCCAGCAGCCCACTAGCGGGAGGGGTCGGGGAGCAGTTCTTC 15 few TRBV4-1 TRBD2 TRBJ2-1
CASTTGGWFKAGELFF TGTGCCAGCACGACGGGGGGCTGGTTTAAGGCCGGGGAGCTGTTTTTT 16 many TRBV6-1 NA TRBJ2-2
CASSLTLGNTEAFF TGTGCCAGCAGTCTCACCCTGGGGAACACTGAAGCTTTCTTT 14 NA TRBV27 NA TRBJ1-1
CASSSGQSSGNTIYF TGCGCCAGCAGCTCCGGACAGTCCTCTGGAAACACCATATATTTT 15 NA TRBV5-1 NA TRBJ1-3
CASSSLWYEQYF TGCGCCAGCAGCTCATTATGGTACGAGCAGTACTTC 12 many TRBV5-1 NA TRBJ2-7
CASSTPRGRETQYF TGTGCCAGCAGTACCCCCCGGGGCAGAGAGACCCAGTACTTC 14 many TRBV28 NA TRBJ2-5
CAITKTTGNTEAFF TGTGCCATCACCAAAACGACAGGGAACACTGAAGCTTTCTTT 14 many TRBV10-3 NA TRBJ1-1
CSVFRVPTEAFF TGCAGCGTTTTCAGGGTCCCCACTGAAGCTTTCTTT 12 many TRBV29-1 NA TRBJ1-1
CSAEDWEGIYGYTF TGCAGCGCTGAAGATTGGGAAGGGATCTATGGCTACACCTTC 14 NA TRBV29-1 NA TRBJ1-2
CASSYSLGRGRAVETQYF TGTGCCAGCAGTTACTCACTGGGCAGGGGGAGGGCCGTAGAGACCCAGTACTTC 18 NA TRBV6-5 NA TRBJ2-5
CASSSGTGFNEQFF TGTGCCAGCAGCTCCGGGACAGGGTTCAATGAGCAGTTCTTC 14 many TRBV3-1 TRBD1 TRBJ2-1
CASSLGEGQAIYEQYF TGTGCCAGCAGTTTAGGGGAAGGGCAGGCTATCTACGAGCAGTACTTC 16 many TRBV27 NA TRBJ2-7
CSASSETYGYTF TGCAGTGCTAGTTCCGAAACCTATGGCTACACCTTC 12 few TRBV20-1 NA TRBJ1-2
CATSDGTDYEQYF TGTGCCACCAGTGATGGGACGGACTACGAGCAGTACTTC 13 many TRBV24-1 NA TRBJ2-7
CASSPSGNQETQYF TGTGCCAGCAGCCCAAGCGGGAACCAAGAGACCCAGTACTTC 14 many TRBV7-3 TRBD2 TRBJ2-5
CASRGLSSNEQFF TGTGCCAGCAGAGGACTATCCTCCAATGAGCAGTTCTTC 13 many TRBV12-3/TRBV12-4 NA TRBJ2-1
CASRSGLAAGTDTQYF TGTGCCAGCAGGTCGGGACTAGCGGCGGGCACAGATACGCAGTATTTT 16 NA TRBV7-3 TRBD2 TRBJ2-3
CASSLSSGRASSTDTRYF TGTGCCAGCAGCTTATCAAGCGGGAGGGCCTCTAGCACAGATACGCGGTATTTT 18 NA TRBV7-4 TRBD2 TRBJ2-3
CASSPTTDYEQYF TGTGCCAGCTCACCTACTACGGACTACGAGCAGTACTTC 13 NA TRBV18 NA TRBJ2-7
CASSLGTAENQPQHF TGCGCCAGCAGTTTAGGAACTGCGGAAAATCAGCCCCAGCATTTT 15 NA TRBV5-1 NA TRBJ1-5
CASSPRDRGLYNEQFF TGTGCCAGCAGTCCCCGGGACAGGGGGCTTTACAATGAGCAGTTCTTC 16 many TRBV28 TRBD1 TRBJ2-1
CSASSLTGTTNTEAFF TGCAGTGCTAGTTCTCTAACCGGGACAACGAACACTGAAGCTTTCTTT 16 few TRBV20-1 NA TRBJ1-1
CASRDWGNPWGETQYF TGTGCCAGCCGCGATTGGGGGAACCCTTGGGGGGAGACCCAGTACTTC 16 many TRBV6-1 NA TRBJ2-5
CATSRGTEAFF TGTGCCACCAGTAGGGGAACTGAAGCTTTCTTT 11 many TRBV24-1 NA TRBJ1-1
CASSFDSPIGAFF TGTGCCAGCAGTTTTGACAGCCCTATTGGGGCTTTCTTT 13 few TRBV7-9 NA TRBJ1-1
CASSRTGVGETQYF TGTGCCAGCAGTAGGACAGGGGTTGGGGAGACCCAGTACTTC 14 NA TRBV6-1 TRBD1 TRBJ2-5
CAGSTWVGENEKLFF TGTGCCGGGTCGACCTGGGTCGGGGAAAATGAAAAACTGTTTTTT 15 many TRBV2 NA TRBJ1-4
CASSLRHRETNEQFF TGTGCCAGCAGCTTAAGGCACAGGGAGACCAATGAGCAGTTCTTC 15 many TRBV7-3 NA TRBJ2-1
CASSLKLAWADTQYF TGTGCCAGCAGTTTAAAACTAGCTTGGGCAGATACGCAGTATTTT 15 NA TRBV28 NA TRBJ2-3
CASSFRDRTNTGELFF TGTGCCAGCAGTTTTAGGGACAGGACGAACACCGGGGAGCTGTTTTTT 16 many TRBV12-3/TRBV12-4 TRBD1 TRBJ2-2
CASSRSVPLNSPLHF TGTGCCAGCAGCCGATCGGTCCCCCTGAATTCACCCCTCCACTTT 15 NA TRBV14 NA TRBJ1-6
CASSTRGQDETQYF TGCGCCAGCAGCACTAGGGGGCAGGACGAGACCCAGTACTTC 14 NA TRBV5-1 TRBD1 TRBJ2-5
CASSVADRSYNEQFF TGTGCCAGCAGTGTTGCTGACAGATCCTACAATGAGCAGTTCTTC 15 many TRBV6-1 NA TRBJ2-1
CATRGVSGANVLTF TGTGCCACCCGGGGAGTATCTGGGGCCAACGTCCTGACTTTC 14 many TRBV6-1 NA TRBJ2-6
CASSDSGARPGELFF TGTGCCAGCAGTGACTCTGGGGCTAGACCCGGGGAGCTGTTTTTT 15 few TRBV6-4 NA TRBJ2-2
CASSVVFAADGSGELFF TGTGCCAGCAGCGTAGTATTTGCGGCAGACGGGAGCGGGGAGCTGTTTTTT 17 NA TRBV9 NA TRBJ2-2
CATGEYMNTEAFF TGTGCCACCGGGGAATATATGAACACTGAAGCTTTCTTT 13 many TRBV10-3 NA TRBJ1-1
CASSIQGAGTGELFF TGTGCCAGCAGTATACAGGGGGCAGGGACCGGGGAGCTGTTTTTT 15 many TRBV2 TRBD1 TRBJ2-2
CASTTPWGRGSTEAFF TGTGCCAGTACCACACCCTGGGGCAGGGGAAGCACTGAAGCTTTCTTT 16 NA TRBV19 NA TRBJ1-1
CASSHLAGGTEAFF TGTGCCAGCAGCCACCTTGCGGGTGGCACTGAAGCTTTCTTT 14 NA TRBV14 NA TRBJ1-1
CASSYSSHAETTGELFF TGTGCCAGCAGTTACTCGAGCCACGCGGAAACCACCGGGGAGCTGTTTTTT 17 many TRBV6-2/TRBV6-3 NA TRBJ2-2
CASSEWGGGGYNEQFF TGTGCCAGCAGTGAATGGGGTGGGGGGGGTTACAATGAGCAGTTCTTC 16 many TRBV6-1 TRBD2 TRBJ2-1
CASSLDRVRGGKLFF TGCGCCAGCAGCTTGGACAGAGTGCGGGGCGGAAAACTGTTTTTT 15 NA TRBV5-1 NA TRBJ1-4
CATSDLLGTPSTQYF TGTGCCACCAGTGATTTGTTGGGAACCCCCAGTACGCAGTATTTT 15 many TRBV24-1 NA TRBJ2-3
CAISERGDSGNTIYF TGTGCCATCAGTGAGAGGGGGGACTCTGGAAACACCATATATTTT 15 many TRBV10-3 NA TRBJ1-3
CASKKTGRTNTGELFF TGTGCCAGCAAGAAGACCGGGAGGACGAACACCGGGGAGCTGTTTTTT 16 many TRBV12-3/TRBV12-4 TRBD2 TRBJ2-2